The rows below give T cell receptor beta chains drawn from one sample of a study of beta chain features in type 1 diabetes. Generated by immunoSEQ multiplex PCR, the TCRdb table keeps only in-frame clones and is missing some. Among 350,000 to 450,000 clones, over 10% were seen once, and the ten largest hold approximately 0.01%. The specimen sequenced was naive CD4+ T cells from blood. Every receptor here comes from a young woman with type 1 diabetes. Each CDR3 is given with its conserved first and last residue. Each record gives: D gene, clone size, J gene, V gene, CDR3 length, CDR3 protein, CDR3 DNA. A D gene is named only where the DNA matches it firmly. Only part of the rows carry a size: once, few, many, or a class if the clone is expanded.

TRBD1	.	TRBJ2-3	TRBV11-2	16	CASSSIQGRKTDTQYF	TGTGCCAGCAGCAGCATACAGGGGCGAAAAACAGATACGCAGTATTTT
.	few	TRBJ2-3	TRBV10-3	15	CAISESNRAPDTQYF	TGTGCCATCAGTGAGTCGAACAGGGCCCCAGATACGCAGTATTTT
TRBD1	.	TRBJ1-5	TRBV28	16	CASSLFPGQGDQPQHF	TGTGCCAGCAGTTTATTTCCGGGACAGGGAGATCAGCCCCAGCATTTT
.	.	TRBJ1-2	TRBV28	11	CASSSQRGYTF	TGTGCCAGCAGTTCCCAGCGTGGCTACACCTTC
.	.	TRBJ1-2	TRBV21-1	14	CASSKDGTGKGYTF	TGTGCCAGCAGCAAAGACGGCACAGGGAAGGGCTACACCTTC
TRBD1	.	TRBJ1-2	TRBV4-3	16	CASSQTPGQGIYGYTF	TGCGCCAGCAGCCAAACCCCGGGACAGGGGATCTATGGCTACACCTTC
.	.	TRBJ1-3	TRBV6-5	14	CASSYSRVGNTIYF	TGTGCCAGCAGTTACTCGCGGGTAGGAAACACCATATATTTT
TRBD2	.	TRBJ2-1	TRBV25-1	15	CASTLGLASYNEQFF	TGTGCCAGCACTCTCGGACTAGCGTCCTACAATGAGCAGTTCTTC
.	few	TRBJ2-3	TRBV5-1	13	CASRPLSLDTQYF	TGCGCCAGCAGGCCTCTATCACTGGATACGCAGTATTTT
TRBD2	.	TRBJ2-1	TRBV19	15	CASRLGTSGHNEQFF	TGTGCCAGTAGATTAGGGACTAGCGGCCACAATGAGCAGTTCTTC
.	.	TRBJ2-7	TRBV6-5	13	CASAAWQAYEQYF	TGTGCCAGCGCCGCCTGGCAGGCCTACGAGCAGTACTTC
TRBD1	.	TRBJ1-1	TRBV9	15	CASSVGQGINTEAFF	TGTGCCAGCAGCGTAGGACAGGGAATCAACACTGAAGCTTTCTTT
TRBD1	few	TRBJ1-2	TRBV29-1	15	CSGSRGLDSSYGYTF	TGCAGCGGATCCAGGGGGCTAGACTCTTCCTATGGCTACACCTTC
.	.	TRBJ1-5	TRBV10-3	15	CAISPGQYSNQPQHF	TGTGCCATCAGTCCTGGACAGTATAGCAATCAGCCCCAGCATTTT
TRBD1	.	TRBJ1-1	TRBV29-1	12	CSGTRGLTEAFF	TGCAGCGGTACCAGGGGGCTCACTGAAGCTTTCTTT
TRBD1	.	TRBJ1-1	TRBV10-3	12	CAIAGQGTEAFF	TGTGCCATCGCGGGACAGGGCACTGAAGCTTTCTTT
TRBD1	.	TRBJ2-5	TRBV11-2	11	CASRSQGGQYF	TGTGCCAGCAGGTCACAGGGGGGCCAGTACTTC
TRBD1	.	TRBJ1-1	TRBV5-1	15	CASSYRQGGNTEAFF	TGCGCCAGCAGCTATCGACAGGGTGGGAACACTGAAGCTTTCTTT
TRBD1	.	TRBJ1-1	TRBV2	16	CASSEQGAAHGTEAFF	TGTGCCAGCAGTGAACAGGGGGCAGCTCATGGCACTGAAGCTTTCTTT
.	.	TRBJ1-3	TRBV6-6	14	CASSRTGAENTIYF	TGTGCCAGCAGTCGGACGGGAGCCGAGAACACCATATATTTT
TRBD2	.	TRBJ2-3	TRBV4-3	19	CASSQDPTPAGGTTDTQYF	TGCGCCAGCAGCCAAGACCCGACCCCAGCGGGGGGGACAACAGATACGCAGTATTTT
TRBD2	.	TRBJ2-5	TRBV28	15	CASSSGLAGQETQYF	TGTGCCAGCAGTTCTGGACTAGCGGGACAAGAGACCCAGTACTTC
.	.	TRBJ2-7	TRBV29-1	11	CSVSGVHEQYF	TGCAGCGTTTCAGGGGTACACGAGCAGTACTTC
TRBD1	few	TRBJ2-1	TRBV7-9	18	CASSSGGRQGARYNEQFF	TGTGCCAGCAGCTCGGGGGGGCGACAGGGGGCGAGATACAATGAGCAGTTCTTC
TRBD1	few	TRBJ2-5	TRBV5-5	13	CASSSGGQETQYF	TGTGCCAGCAGTTCAGGGGGTCAAGAGACCCAGTACTTC
TRBD2	few	TRBJ2-1	TRBV11-2	18	CASSSVRGGLADYNEQFF	TGTGCCAGCAGCTCCGTCCGTGGCGGACTAGCGGACTACAATGAGCAGTTCTTC
.	.	TRBJ2-7	TRBV7-8	14	CASSLAHGSYEQYF	TGTGCCAGCAGCTTAGCCCACGGTTCCTACGAGCAGTACTTC